This passage covers 27 T cell receptor beta chains from one sample sequenced in a study of T cells expressing NK-cell markers. After re-calling the 5' RACE reads, TCRdb lists one entry per CDR3 protein, DNA absent. The specimen's table records some 450,000 distinct CDR3 sequences. The material sequenced was blood T cells: a sorted CD56 or NKG2C T cell subset, CD4+ or CD8+ T cells, or bulk PBMC T cells (not recorded which). These receptor sequences come from a woman aged 18 to 75 in good health.

The V gene is TRBV5-6, the J gene TRBJ1-1; the D gene TCRdb calls, TRBD1, cannot be checked with no DNA. CDR3 size: 15 residues. Germline CDR1 SGHDT, CDR2 YYEEEE. The CDR3: CASSALQASGTEAFF.

V gene TRBV20-1 combines with J gene TRBJ1-1; the TRBD1 assignment by TCRdb is unverifiable without DNA. Germline V CDR1 and CDR2: DFQATT, SNEGSKA (reference sequence). This CDR3 comprises 13 residues. The CDR3 spells CSAPGGRRTEAFF.

The chain couples TRBV24-1 to TRBJ2-1; the D call of TRBD1 rests on TCRdb alone, since no DNA is present to check it. The CDR3 runs 16 residues. Germline V gene lookup returns CDR1 KGHDR and CDR2 SFDVKD. The CDR3 sequence is CATSDSRGSYYNEQFF.

The J gene is TRBJ1-5, the V gene TRBV6-2 or TRBV6-3; the TCRdb D gene call, TRBD1, has no DNA to confirm it. The CDR3 is 14 amino acids. Germline V gene sequence: CDR1 MNHEY, CDR2 SVGEGT. The CDR3 loop reads CASSYIQENQPQHF.

The rearrangement links TRBV28 to TRBJ2-7. The CDR3 runs 13 residues. Germline V gene sequence: CDR1 MDHEN, CDR2 SYDVKM. The CDR3: CASSLTSVYEQYF.

The rearrangement joins TRBV5-1 to TRBJ1-4. CDR1 SGHRS and CDR2 YFSETQ come from the germline V gene. The CDR3 runs 14 residues. The CDR3 here is CASSLSTTNEKLFF. Filled out from reference TRBV5-1 and TRBJ1-4, the complete variable domain reads KAGVTQTPRYLIKTRGQQVTLSCSPISGHRSVSWYQQTPGQGLQFLFEYFSETQRNKGNFPGRFSGRQFSNSRSEMNVSTLELGDSALYLCASSLSTTNEKLFFGSGTQLSVL.

This chain connects TRBV4-3 to TRBJ2-3. There are 15 residues in the CDR3. Germline CDR1 LGHNA, CDR2 YSLEER. CDR3: CASSQVRYSTDTQYF.

The V gene is TRBV20-1, the J gene TRBJ2-1; TCRdb names TRBD2, which stays unverified in the absence of DNA. The CDR3 runs to 12 residues. CDR1 and CDR2 (germline): DFQATT, SNEGSKA (reference sequence). The CDR3 is CSAGERGNEQFF.

V usage is TRBV4-2 and J usage is TRBJ2-1; TCRdb's D call, TRBD2, is unchecked because there is no DNA. The CDR3 runs to 18 residues. Germline assignment: CDR1 LGHNA and CDR2 YNFKEQ. CDR3 in amino acids: CASSQDSSLRESLGEQFF.

The rearrangement uses TRBV28 and TRBJ2-5; TCRdb names TRBD1, which stays unverified in the absence of DNA. CDR1 MDHEN and CDR2 SYDVKM come from the germline V gene. The CDR3 totals 14 residues. The CDR3 loop reads CASSIRTGFETQYF.

V is TRBV11-1 and J is TRBJ2-3; there is no DNA to check the TCRdb D call of TRBD2. Looked up from germline, CDR1 is SGHAT and CDR2 is FQDESV (reference sequence). The CDR3 length is 20 residues. The CDR3 spells CASSPALAGVQKGRADTQYF.

The V call is TRBV19, the J call TRBJ2-3; the D call from TCRdb, TRBD2, cannot be confirmed without DNA. The CDR3 covers 13 residues. Per the germline V gene, CDR1 is LNHDA and CDR2 is SQIVND (reference sequence). The CDR3 reads CASSISGSDTQYF.

The genes are TRBV27 and TRBJ2-1; TCRdb lists TRBD2, though no DNA is available to test this call. This CDR3 spans 13 amino acids. Germline V CDR1 and CDR2: MNHEY, SMNVEV (reference sequence). CDR3: CASVDPLWEEQFF.

The V call is TRBV6-5, the J call TRBJ1-2; TCRdb picks TRBD1, but there is no DNA to check that call. Germline V gene sequence: CDR1 MNHEY, CDR2 SVGAGI. This CDR3 is 12 amino acids long. CDR3 loop: CASSRQGSGYTF.

The rearrangement uses TRBV29-1 and TRBJ2-2; TCRdb names TRBD2, which stays unverified in the absence of DNA. CDR1 is SQVTM and CDR2 is ANQGSEA in the germline V gene. The CDR3 consists of 15 residues. The CDR3 reads CSVEGQGRNTGELFF.

The rearrangement joins TRBV7-6 to TRBJ2-3. Germline assignment: CDR1 SGHVS and CDR2 FNYEAQ. The CDR3 runs 19 residues. The CDR3 loop is CASSSNPRYLTPSTDTQYF.

The chain uses TRBV10-3 and TRBJ2-1; the TCRdb D gene call, TRBD2, has no DNA to confirm it. CDR3 length: 15 residues. Germline CDR1 is ENHRY and CDR2 is SYGVKD. The CDR3 here is CAISGTSGSYNEQFF.

The V and J genes are TRBV5-1 and TRBJ2-5; the TCRdb D gene call, TRBD1, has no DNA to confirm it. The CDR3 totals 15 residues. CDR1 is SGHRS, CDR2 YFSETQ, per germline. The CDR3 sequence: CASSFDRTGEETQYF.

The chain combines TRBV12-3 or TRBV12-4 with TRBJ2-5; the TCRdb D gene call, TRBD1, has no DNA to confirm it. The CDR3 is 14 residues long. The CDR3 is CASSSLQGRETQYF.

The V and J genes are TRBV7-8 and TRBJ2-5; TCRdb's assignment of TRBD2 cannot be checked, as there is no DNA. The CDR3 consists of 18 residues. CDR1 and CDR2 from the germline V gene are SGHVS and FQNEAQ. This chain's CDR3 is CASSLANSGGPYQETQYF.

The chain has TRBV12-3 or TRBV12-4 and TRBJ2-1; without DNA, the TCRdb call of TRBD2 cannot be checked. The CDR3 has 15 amino acids. CDR3 loop: CASSFVSGDYNEQFF.

The chain has TRBV9 and TRBJ1-5. Germline CDR1 is SGDLS and CDR2 is YYNGEE. The CDR3 runs 15 residues. CDR3 region: CASSGAPQPNQPQHF.

V usage is TRBV7-2 and J usage is TRBJ1-1. Germline lookup yields CDR1 SGHTA and CDR2 FQGNSA. The CDR3 is 15 residues long. CDR3 in amino acids: CASSLVGRGNTEAFF.

The CDR3: CSARGQGMYNEQFF. The chain is built from TRBV20-1 and TRBJ2-1; TCRdb gives TRBD1 as the D gene, but with no DNA this cannot be confirmed. CDR1 and CDR2 from the germline V gene are DFQATT and SNEGSKA (reference sequence). This CDR3 region has 14 residues.

The chain is built from TRBV5-4 and TRBJ2-7. The CDR3 extends over 13 amino acids. The germline V gene has CDR1 SGHNT and CDR2 YYREEE (reference sequence). The CDR3 region is CASSWTVSHEQYF.

V usage is TRBV3-1 and J usage is TRBJ2-5; without DNA, the TCRdb call of TRBD1 cannot be checked. CDR3 length: 14 residues. Germline CDR1 is LGHDT and CDR2 is YNNKEL (reference sequence). CDR3 residues: CASSPGWTEETQYF.

J is TRBJ1-1 and V is TRBV7-2; the D gene TCRdb calls, TRBD1, cannot be checked with no DNA. The CDR3 totals 11 residues. In germline, CDR1 is SGHTA, CDR2 FQGNSA. This chain's CDR3 is CASSPTGEAFF.